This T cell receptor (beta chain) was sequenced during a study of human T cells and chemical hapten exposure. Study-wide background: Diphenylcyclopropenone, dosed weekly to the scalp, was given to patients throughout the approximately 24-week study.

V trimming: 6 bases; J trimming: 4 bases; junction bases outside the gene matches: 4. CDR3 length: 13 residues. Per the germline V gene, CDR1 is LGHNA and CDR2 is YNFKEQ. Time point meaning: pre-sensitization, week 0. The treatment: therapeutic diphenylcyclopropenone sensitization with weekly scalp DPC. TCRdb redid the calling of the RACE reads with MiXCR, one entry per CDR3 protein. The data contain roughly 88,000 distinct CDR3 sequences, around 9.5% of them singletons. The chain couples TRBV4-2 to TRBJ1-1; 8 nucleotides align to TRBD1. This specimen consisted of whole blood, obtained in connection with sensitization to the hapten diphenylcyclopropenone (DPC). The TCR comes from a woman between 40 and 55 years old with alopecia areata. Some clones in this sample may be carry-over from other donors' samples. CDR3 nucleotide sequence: TGTGCCAGCAGGCAGGGGGCGAGCACTGAAGCTTTCTTT. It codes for CASRQGASTEAFF.